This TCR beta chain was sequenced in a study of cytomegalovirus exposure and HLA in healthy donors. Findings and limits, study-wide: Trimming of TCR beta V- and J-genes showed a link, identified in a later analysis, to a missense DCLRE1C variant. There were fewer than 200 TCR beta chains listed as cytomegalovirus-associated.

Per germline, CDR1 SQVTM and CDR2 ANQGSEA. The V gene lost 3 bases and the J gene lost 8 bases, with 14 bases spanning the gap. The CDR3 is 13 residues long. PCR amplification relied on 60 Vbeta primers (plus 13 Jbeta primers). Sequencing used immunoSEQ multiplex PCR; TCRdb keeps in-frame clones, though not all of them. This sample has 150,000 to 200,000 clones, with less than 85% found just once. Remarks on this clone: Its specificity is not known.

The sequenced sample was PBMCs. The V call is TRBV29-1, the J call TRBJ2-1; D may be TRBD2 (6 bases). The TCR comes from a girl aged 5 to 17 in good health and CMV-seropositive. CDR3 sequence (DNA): TGCAGCGTTGACGTCGGAGGGTGGCATGAGCAGTTCTTC. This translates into CSVDVGGWHEQFF.